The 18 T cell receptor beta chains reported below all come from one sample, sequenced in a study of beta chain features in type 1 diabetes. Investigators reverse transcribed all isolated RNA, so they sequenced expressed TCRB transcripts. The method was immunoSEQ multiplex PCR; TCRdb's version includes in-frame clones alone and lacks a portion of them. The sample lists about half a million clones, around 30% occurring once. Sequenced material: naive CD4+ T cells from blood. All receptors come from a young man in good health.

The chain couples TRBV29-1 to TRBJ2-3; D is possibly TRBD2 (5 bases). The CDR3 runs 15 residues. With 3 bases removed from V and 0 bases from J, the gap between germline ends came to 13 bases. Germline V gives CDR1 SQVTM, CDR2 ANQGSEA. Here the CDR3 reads CSVDFQRHSTDTQYF. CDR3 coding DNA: TGCAGCGTTGATTTTCAGCGGCATAGCACAGATACGCAGTATTTT.

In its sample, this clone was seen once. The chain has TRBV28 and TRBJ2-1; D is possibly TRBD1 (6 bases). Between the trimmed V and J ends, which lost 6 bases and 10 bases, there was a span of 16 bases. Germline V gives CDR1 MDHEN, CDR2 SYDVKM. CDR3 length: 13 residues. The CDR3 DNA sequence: TGTGCCAGCAGCCCACAATCCCAGGGGGAGCAGTTCTTC. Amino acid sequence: CASSPQSQGEQFF. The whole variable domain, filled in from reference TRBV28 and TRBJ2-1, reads DVKVTQSSRYLVKRTGEKVFLECVQDMDHENMFWYRQDPGLGLRLIYFSYDVKMKEKGDIPEGYSVSREKKERFSLILESASTNQTSMYLCASSPQSQGEQFFGPGTRLTVL.

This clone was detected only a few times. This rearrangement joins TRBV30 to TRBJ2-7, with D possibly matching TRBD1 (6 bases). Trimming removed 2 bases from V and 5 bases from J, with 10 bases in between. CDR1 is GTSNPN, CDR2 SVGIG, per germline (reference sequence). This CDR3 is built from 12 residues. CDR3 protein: CAWSPQGNEQYF. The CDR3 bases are TGTGCCTGGAGTCCACAGGGTAACGAGCAGTACTTC.

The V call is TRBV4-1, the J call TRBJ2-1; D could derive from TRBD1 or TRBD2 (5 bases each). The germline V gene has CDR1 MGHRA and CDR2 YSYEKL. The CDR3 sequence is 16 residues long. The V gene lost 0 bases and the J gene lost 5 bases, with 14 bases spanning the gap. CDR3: CASSQDPRRGDNEQFF. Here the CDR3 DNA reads TGCGCCAGCAGCCAAGATCCCAGAAGAGGGGACAATGAGCAGTTCTTC.

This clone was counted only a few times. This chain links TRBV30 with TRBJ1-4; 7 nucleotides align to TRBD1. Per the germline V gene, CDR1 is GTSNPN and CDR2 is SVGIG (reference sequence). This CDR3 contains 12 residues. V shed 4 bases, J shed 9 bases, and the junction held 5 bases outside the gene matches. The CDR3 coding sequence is TGTGCCTGGACCCGACAGGGCCAAAAACTGTTTTTT. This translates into CAWTRQGQKLFF.

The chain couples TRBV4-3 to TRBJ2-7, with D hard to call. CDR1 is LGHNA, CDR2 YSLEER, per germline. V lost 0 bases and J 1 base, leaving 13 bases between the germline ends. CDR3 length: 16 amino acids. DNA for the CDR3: TGCGCCAGCAGCCAAGAAACCGGCCGAAATTCCTACGAGCAGTACTTC. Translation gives CASSQETGRNSYEQYF.

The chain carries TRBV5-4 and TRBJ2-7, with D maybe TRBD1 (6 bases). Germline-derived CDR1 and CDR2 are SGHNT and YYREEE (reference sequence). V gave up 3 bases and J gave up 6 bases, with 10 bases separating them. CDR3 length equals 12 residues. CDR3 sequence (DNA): TGTGCCAGCAGCTACAGGGCGGCCGAGCAGTACTTC. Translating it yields CASSYRAAEQYF.

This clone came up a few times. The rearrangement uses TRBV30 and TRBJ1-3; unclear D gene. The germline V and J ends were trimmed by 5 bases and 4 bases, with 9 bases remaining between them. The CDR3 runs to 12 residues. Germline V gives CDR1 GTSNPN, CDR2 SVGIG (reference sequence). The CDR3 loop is CAWGTFGNTIYF. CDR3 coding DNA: TGTGCCTGGGGAACATTCGGAAACACCATATATTTT.

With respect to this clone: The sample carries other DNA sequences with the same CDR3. This CDR3 reads CSVGAGRETQYF. In DNA, the CDR3 is TGCAGCGTTGGGGCAGGGAGAGAGACCCAGTACTTC. The gene calls are TRBV29-1 and TRBJ2-5; D is possibly TRBD1 or TRBD2 (5 bases each). V was pared by 4 bases and J by 4 bases, with 10 bases between. The CDR3 is 12 residues long. Germline V lookup: CDR1 SQVTM, CDR2 ANQGSEA.

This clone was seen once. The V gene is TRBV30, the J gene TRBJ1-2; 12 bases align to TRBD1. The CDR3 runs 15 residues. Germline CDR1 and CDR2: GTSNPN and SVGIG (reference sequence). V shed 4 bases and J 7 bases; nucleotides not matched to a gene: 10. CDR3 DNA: TGTGCCTGGACCGTGGGGGACAGGGGGCCGCGTGGCTACACCTTC. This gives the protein CAWTVGDRGPRGYTF.

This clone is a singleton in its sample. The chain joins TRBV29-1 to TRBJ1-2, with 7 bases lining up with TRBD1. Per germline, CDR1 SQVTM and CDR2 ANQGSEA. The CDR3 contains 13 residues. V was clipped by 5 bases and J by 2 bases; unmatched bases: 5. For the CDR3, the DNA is TGCAGCGTTTTGATAGGGGGCAACTATGGCTACACCTTC. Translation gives CSVLIGGNYGYTF.

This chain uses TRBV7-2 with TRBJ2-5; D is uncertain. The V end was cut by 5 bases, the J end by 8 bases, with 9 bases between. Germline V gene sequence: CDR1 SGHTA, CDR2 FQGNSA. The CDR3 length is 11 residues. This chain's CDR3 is CASSQSTTQYF. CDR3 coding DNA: TGTGCCAGCAGCCAGTCAACAACCCAGTACTTC.

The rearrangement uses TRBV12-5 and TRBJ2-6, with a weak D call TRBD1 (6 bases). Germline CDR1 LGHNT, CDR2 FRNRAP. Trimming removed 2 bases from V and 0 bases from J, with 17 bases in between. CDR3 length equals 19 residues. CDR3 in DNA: TGTGCTAGTGGTTTGTCGACGGACAGCAAGAGCTCTGGGGCCAACGTCCTGACTTTC. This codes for CASGLSTDSKSSGANVLTF.

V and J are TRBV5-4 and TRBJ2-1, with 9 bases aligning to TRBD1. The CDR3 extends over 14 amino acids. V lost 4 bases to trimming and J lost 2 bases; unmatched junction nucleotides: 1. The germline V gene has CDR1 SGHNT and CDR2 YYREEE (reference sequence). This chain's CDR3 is CASSRDRAYNEQFF. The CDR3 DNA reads TGTGCCAGCAGCCGGGACAGGGCCTACAATGAGCAGTTCTTC.

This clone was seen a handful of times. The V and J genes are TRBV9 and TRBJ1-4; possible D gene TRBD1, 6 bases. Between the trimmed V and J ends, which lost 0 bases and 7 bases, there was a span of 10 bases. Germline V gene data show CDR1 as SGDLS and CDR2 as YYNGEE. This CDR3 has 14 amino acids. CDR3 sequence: CASSVGVGGEKLFF. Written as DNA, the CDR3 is TGTGCCAGCAGCGTAGGGGTAGGGGGTGAAAAACTGTTTTTT.

CDR3 nucleotides: TGCAGCGCTTGCGACAGCTCCTACGAGCAGTACTTC. Its translation is CSACDSSYEQYF. This chain links TRBV29-1 with TRBJ2-7, with D perhaps TRBD1 (5 bases). The V and J ends lost 7 bases and 0 bases respectively, with 10 bases between them. The CDR3 totals 12 residues. In germline, CDR1 is SQVTM, CDR2 ANQGSEA.

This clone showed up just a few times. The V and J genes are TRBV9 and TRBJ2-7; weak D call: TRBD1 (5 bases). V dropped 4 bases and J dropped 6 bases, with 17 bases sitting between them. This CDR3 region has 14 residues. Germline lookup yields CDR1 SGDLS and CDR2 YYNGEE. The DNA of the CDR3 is TGTGCCAGCAGCCCCACCCGAAGGGGCGGCGAGCAGTACTTC. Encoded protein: CASSPTRRGGEQYF. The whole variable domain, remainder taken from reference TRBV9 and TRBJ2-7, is DSGVTQTPKHLITATGQRVTLRCSPRSGDLSVYWYQQSLDQGLQFLIQYYNGEERAKGNILERFSAQQFPDLHSELNLSSLELGDSALYFCASSPTRRGGEQYFGPGTRLTVT.

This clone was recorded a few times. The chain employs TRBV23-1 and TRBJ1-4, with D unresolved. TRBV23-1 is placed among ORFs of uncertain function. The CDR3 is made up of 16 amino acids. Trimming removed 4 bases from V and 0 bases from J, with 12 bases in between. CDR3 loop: CASSRHLTPTNEKLFF. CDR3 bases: TGCGCCAGCAGTCGCCACCTCACCCCAACTAATGAAAAACTGTTTTTT.